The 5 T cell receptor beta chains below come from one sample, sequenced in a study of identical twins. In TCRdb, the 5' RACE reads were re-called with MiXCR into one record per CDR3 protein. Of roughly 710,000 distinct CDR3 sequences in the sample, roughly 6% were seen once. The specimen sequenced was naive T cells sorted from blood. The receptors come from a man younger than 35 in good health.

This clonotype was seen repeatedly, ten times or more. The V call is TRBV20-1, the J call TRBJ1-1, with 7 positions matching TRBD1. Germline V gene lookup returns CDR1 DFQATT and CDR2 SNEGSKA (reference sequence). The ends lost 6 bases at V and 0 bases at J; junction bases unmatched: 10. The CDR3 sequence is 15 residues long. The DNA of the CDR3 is TGCAGTGCCCTGACAGGGCGGGGATTGAACACTGAAGCTTTCTTT. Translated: CSALTGRGLNTEAFF.

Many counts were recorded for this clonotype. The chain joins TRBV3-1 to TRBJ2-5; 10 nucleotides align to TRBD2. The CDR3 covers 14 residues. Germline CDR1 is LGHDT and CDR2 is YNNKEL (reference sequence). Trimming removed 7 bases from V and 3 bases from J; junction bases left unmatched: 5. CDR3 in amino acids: CASTSLAGKETQYF. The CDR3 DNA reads TGTGCCAGCACCTCACTAGCGGGAAAAGAGACCCAGTACTTC.

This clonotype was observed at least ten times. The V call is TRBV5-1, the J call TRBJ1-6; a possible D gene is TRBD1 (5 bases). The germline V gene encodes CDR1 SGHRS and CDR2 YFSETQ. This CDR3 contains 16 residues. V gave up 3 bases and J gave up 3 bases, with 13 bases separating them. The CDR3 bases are TGCGCCAGCAGCTACGGCAGGGTCGACTATAATTCACCCCTCCACTTT. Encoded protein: CASSYGRVDYNSPLHF.

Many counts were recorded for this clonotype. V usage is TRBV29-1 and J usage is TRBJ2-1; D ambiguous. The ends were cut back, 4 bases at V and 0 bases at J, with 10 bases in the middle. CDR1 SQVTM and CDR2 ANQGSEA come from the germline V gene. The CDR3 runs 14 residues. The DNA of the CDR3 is TGCAGCGTTGCTCCTCTTAGCTCCTACAATGAGCAGTTCTTC. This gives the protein CSVAPLSSYNEQFF.

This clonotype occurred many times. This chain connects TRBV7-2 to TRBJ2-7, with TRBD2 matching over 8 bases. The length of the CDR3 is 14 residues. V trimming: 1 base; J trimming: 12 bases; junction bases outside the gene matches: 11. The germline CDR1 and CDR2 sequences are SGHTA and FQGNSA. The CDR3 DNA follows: TGTGCCAGCAGCTTAGGGACGGGAGGGCCGCTACTGTACTTC. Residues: CASSLGTGGPLLYF.